The clone carrying this T cell receptor beta chain was counted a single time. This entry comes from a study of blood T cell repertoires in COVID-19. This CDR3 spans 13 amino acids. The germline CDR1 and CDR2 sequences are KGHSH and LQKENI. V lost 3 bases and J lost 1, with 6 bases in between. The data were produced by immunoSEQ multiplex PCR, yet TCRdb's version contains in-frame clones alone and is incomplete. The sample contains about 430,000 clones, about 90% of which appear only once. The rearrangement links TRBV18 to TRBJ1-1; D gene uncertain. The sample taken for sequencing was peripheral blood. This sequence originates from a man younger than 35 with COVID-19, enrolled during active disease. The chain's CDR3 is CASSPDKNTEAFF. The CDR3 DNA reads TGTGCCAGCTCACCCGACAAGAACACTGAAGCTTTCTTT.